This T cell receptor beta chain was sequenced in a study of blood T cell repertoires in COVID-19 (dated by TCRdb to 2020 to 2022). Study-wide context: Collaborator samples came from the United States, Italy and Spain and covered acute and convalescent phases of COVID-19. Sample metadata almost always included a de-identified subject ID, COVID-19 status, age in years and sex. Where HLA class I and class II types were available, the types were taken from metadata supplied by the sample provider, not from assay-based typing. The prospective study material was composed of cDNA or gDNA derived from T cells, B-cell-depleted T cells, or PBMCs. Subjects who had been exposed to COVID-19, were actively infected with it, or had recovered from it provided the deeply sampled blood TCRbeta repertoires that made up the dataset. The repertoires were released in a freely available public database intended as a resource for research on the immune response to SARS-CoV-2. Samples were obtained from the ongoing ImmuneRACE study (first 160 participants) and from some 1,300 subjects provided by 6 global collaborators.

The full study reports these points: The amount of clinical and demographic metadata varied by source and participant and was provided uncurated.

For this clone: No cognate antigen has been identified for it. Base qualities are not provided; no much larger clone lies one nucleotide away.

TCRbeta CDR3 regions were amplified from genomic DNA using the immunoSEQ Assay, a bias-controlled multiplex PCR. Per the original workflow: The number of nucleated cells in each sample was estimated by amplification of reference gene primers within the assay. To quantify the absolute abundance of each unique TCRbeta CDR3 rearrangement, sequence reads were collapsed and filtered. For each sample, productive Simpson clonality was calculated by taking the square root of Simpson's diversity index across productive rearrangements. TCRdb's version of the immuneACCESS table is confined to in-frame rearrangements and falls short of the full clone set. An unresolved V gene accounts for under half of the shortfall where checked; the remainder is of unknown origin. For V, J and clone size, that table is used; D and trimming come from the DNA. In this sample the table shows 300,000 to 400,000 clones, roughly 86% of which occur a single time. 7% to 8% of the sample goes to the ten largest clones.

One collaborating source in Seattle enrolled patients during active infection and followed them longitudinally through the course of disease. Each collaborating institution followed its own protocols to collect whole blood in K2EDTA tubes. For TCRbeta analysis, collaborators shipped samples in one of three forms: frozen whole blood, isolated PBMCs, or DNA extracted from either of those sample types. The CDR3 has 14 amino acids, counting the end cysteine and phenylalanine. Only the CDR3 portion is preserved as DNA: 42 bases, with reading frame beginning at the first base. The germline V gene yields MNHEY for CDR1 and SVGAGI for CDR2. From V the trimming removes 6 bases and from J it removes 6 bases, while the gene matches leave 7 bases of the junction unaccounted for.

The sequencing input was peripheral blood. The chain employs TRBV6-5 and TRBJ1-5, with TRBD1 identical over 8 junction bases. The receptor was derived from a woman in her 70s with COVID-19, enrolled during active disease. In nucleotide form, the sequence is TGTGCCAGCAGCCCGGGACAGGTCAGTCAGCCCCAGCATTTT. Its amino acids are CASSPGQVSQPQHF.